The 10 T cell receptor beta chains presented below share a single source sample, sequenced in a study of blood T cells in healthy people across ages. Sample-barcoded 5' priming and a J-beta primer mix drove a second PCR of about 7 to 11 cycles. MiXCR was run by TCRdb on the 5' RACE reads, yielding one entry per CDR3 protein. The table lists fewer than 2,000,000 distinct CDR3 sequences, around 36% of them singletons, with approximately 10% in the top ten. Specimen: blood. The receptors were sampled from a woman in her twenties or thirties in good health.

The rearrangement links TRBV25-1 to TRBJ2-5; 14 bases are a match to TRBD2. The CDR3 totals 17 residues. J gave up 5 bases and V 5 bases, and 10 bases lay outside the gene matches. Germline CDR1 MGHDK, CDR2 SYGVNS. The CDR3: CASSLLGLAGGRETQYF. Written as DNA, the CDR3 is TGTGCCAGCAGTCTCCTAGGACTAGCGGGAGGTAGGGAGACCCAGTACTTC.

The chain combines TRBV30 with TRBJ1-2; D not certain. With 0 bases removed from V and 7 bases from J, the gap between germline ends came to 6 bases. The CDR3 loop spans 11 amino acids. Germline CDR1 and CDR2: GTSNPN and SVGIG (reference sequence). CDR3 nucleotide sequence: TGTGCCTGGAGTGTACCGGTTGGCTACACCTTC. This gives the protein CAWSVPVGYTF. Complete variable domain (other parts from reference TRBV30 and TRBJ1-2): SQTIHQWPATLVQPVGSPLSLECTVEGTSNPNLYWYRQAAGRGLQLLFYSVGIGQISSEVPQNLSASRPQDRQFILSSKKLLLSDSGFYLCAWSVPVGYTFGSGTRLTVV.

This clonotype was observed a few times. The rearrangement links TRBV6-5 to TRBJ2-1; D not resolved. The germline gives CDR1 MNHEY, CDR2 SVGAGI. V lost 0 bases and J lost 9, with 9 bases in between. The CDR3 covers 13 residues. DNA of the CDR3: TGTGCCAGCAGTTACTCAGGTGGCGGTGAGCAGTTCTTC. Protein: CASSYSGGGEQFF.

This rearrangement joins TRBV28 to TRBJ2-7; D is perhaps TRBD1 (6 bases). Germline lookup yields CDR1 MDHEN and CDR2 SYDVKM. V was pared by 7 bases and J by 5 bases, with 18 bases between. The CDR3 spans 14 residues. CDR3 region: CASNQQGPGDEQYF. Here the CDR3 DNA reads TGTGCCAGCAACCAACAGGGACCAGGGGACGAGCAGTACTTC.

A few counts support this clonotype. CDR3 DNA sequence: TGTGCCAGCAGCGTAGTTCCAGTACCAAGCGACTATGGCTACACCTTC. This codes for CASSVVPVPSDYGYTF. The chain joins TRBV9 to TRBJ1-2; D is uncertain. This CDR3 has 16 amino acids. Germline CDR1 reads SGDLS; CDR2 reads YYNGEE. The V gene lost 0 bases and the J gene lost 3 bases, with 15 bases spanning the gap.

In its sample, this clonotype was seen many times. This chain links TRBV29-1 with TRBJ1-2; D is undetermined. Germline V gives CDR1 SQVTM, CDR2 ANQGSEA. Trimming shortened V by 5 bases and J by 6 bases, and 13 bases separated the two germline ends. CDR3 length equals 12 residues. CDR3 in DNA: TGCAGCGTTCGGTTTAACGCGGATGGCTACACCTTC. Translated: CSVRFNADGYTF.

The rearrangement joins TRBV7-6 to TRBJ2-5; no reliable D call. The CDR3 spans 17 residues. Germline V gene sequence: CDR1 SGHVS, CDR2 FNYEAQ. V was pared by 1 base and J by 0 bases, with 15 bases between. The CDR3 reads CASSLGGPVPYQETQYF. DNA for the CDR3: TGTGCCAGCAGCTTAGGGGGTCCCGTCCCCTACCAAGAGACCCAGTACTTC.

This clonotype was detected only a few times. The CDR3 loop reads CSATDRVPYEQYF. As DNA, the CDR3 is TGCAGTGCTACGGACAGGGTTCCGTACGAGCAGTACTTC. V and J are TRBV20-1 and TRBJ2-7; TRBD1 agrees at 8 bases. J was trimmed by 4 bases and V by 4 bases; bases with no gene match: 6. The CDR3 is 13 amino acids. Per germline, CDR1 DFQATT and CDR2 SNEGSKA (reference sequence).

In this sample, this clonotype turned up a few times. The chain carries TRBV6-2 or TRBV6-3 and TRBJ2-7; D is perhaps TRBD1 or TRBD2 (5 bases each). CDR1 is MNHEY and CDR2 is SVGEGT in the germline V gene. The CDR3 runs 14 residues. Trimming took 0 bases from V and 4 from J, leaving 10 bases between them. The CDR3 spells CASSYSPGRYEQYF. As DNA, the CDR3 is TGTGCCAGCAGTTACTCCCCGGGACGATACGAGCAGTACTTC.

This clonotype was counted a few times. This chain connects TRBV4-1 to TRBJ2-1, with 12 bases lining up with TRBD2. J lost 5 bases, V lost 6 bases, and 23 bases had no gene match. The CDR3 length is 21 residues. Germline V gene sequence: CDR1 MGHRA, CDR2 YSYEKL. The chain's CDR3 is CASRAPGQGQLLAGGNNEQFF. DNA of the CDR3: TGCGCCAGCAGAGCCCCGGGACAGGGACAATTGCTAGCGGGGGGGAACAATGAGCAGTTCTTC.